The present T cell receptor beta chain was sequenced within a study of blood T cell repertoires in COVID-19. For the study at large: There were acute and convalescent COVID-19 samples, and they came from the United States, Italy and Spain.

Study processing details: Researchers report that nucleated cell counts were estimated from reference gene primer amplification. Repertoires were generated with immunoSEQ multiplex PCR, while TCRdb's copy carries only in-frame clones and drops some. V, J and clone size derive from that table, while D and trimming were established from the DNA sequence. Of about 46,000 clones detected, 80% to 90% appear once; the ten largest clones hold roughly 6%. Sequenced material: peripheral blood. The receptor was derived from a woman of 80 years or more with acute or convalescent COVID-19.

In DNA, the CDR3 is TGCGCCAGCAGCCCCCAGGTGACCTCTGGAAACACCATATATTTT. The encoded protein is CASSPQVTSGNTIYF. V usage is TRBV5-1 and J usage is TRBJ1-3; D gene unclear. The ends were cut back, 4 bases at V and 0 bases at J, with 11 bases in the middle. Germline loops: CDR1 SGHRS, CDR2 YFSETQ. The CDR3 covers 15 residues.